Below, 32 T cell receptor beta chains from the same sample are listed, as sequenced in a study of T cell responses to AZD1222 COVID-19 vaccine. TCRdb keeps only in-frame clones here, not all; method: immunoSEQ multiplex PCR. The repertoire holds about 100,000 clones, with 86% as singletons. Sequences were derived from peripheral blood, sampled 28 days after the second dose of the MenACWY control vaccine. These receptors all come from an adult who received the MenACWY meningococcal vaccine as a control.

The rearrangement links TRBV7-8 to TRBJ2-3; D not certain. The CDR3 contains 13 residues. Germline V gene data show CDR1 as SGHVS and CDR2 as FQNEAQ. V was shortened by 5 bases and J by 1 base, with 7 bases between the two germline ends. This CDR3 reads CASSEWRTDTQYF. CDR3 in DNA: TGTGCCAGCAGCGAGTGGCGCACAGATACGCAGTATTTT.

The chain carries TRBV9 and TRBJ2-1; 9 bases are a match to TRBD2. Germline V gives CDR1 SGDLS, CDR2 YYNGEE. V trimming: 4 bases; J trimming: 6 bases; junction bases outside the gene matches: 11. CDR3 length equals 16 residues. The CDR3 coding sequence is TGTGCCAGCAGCTCCCCCCCCGGTAGCGGGGGCAATGAGCAGTTCTTC. Its protein is CASSSPPGSGGNEQFF.

The chain is built from TRBV6-5 and TRBJ1-2, with 8 bases matching TRBD1. The V gene end was trimmed by 4 bases and the J gene end by 8 bases; junction bases not matched to a gene: 6. This CDR3 contains 13 residues. Germline CDR1 and CDR2: MNHEY and SVGAGI. Written as DNA, the CDR3 is TGTGCCAGCAGTTCCCCGGGACAGGAAGGCTACACCTTC. This gives the protein CASSSPGQEGYTF.

The count of this clone is one. This chain joins TRBV3-1 (or the pseudogene TRBV3-2) and TRBJ2-5; 13 bases are a match to TRBD2. Per germline, CDR1 LGHDT and CDR2 YNNKEL (reference sequence). The CDR3 runs to 15 residues. V trimming: 0 bases; J trimming: 10 bases; junction bases outside the gene matches: 5. This CDR3 is CASSQDLLAGGVQYF. In nucleotides, the CDR3 is TGTGCCAGCAGCCAAGATTTACTAGCGGGGGGGGTCCAGTACTTC.

The chain recombines TRBV14 with TRBJ2-3, with 8 positions matching TRBD2. The germline V gene encodes CDR1 SGHDN and CDR2 FVKESK. Trimming took 4 bases from V and 0 from J; bases not matched to a gene: 9. This CDR3 has 17 residues. In DNA, the CDR3 is TGTGCCAGCAGCCGGGGGCGGGGGGCATCTAGCACAGATACGCAGTATTTT. This sequence encodes CASSRGRGASSTDTQYF.

The rearrangement uses TRBV10-3 and TRBJ1-2, with D tentatively TRBD1 (5 bases). Germline assignment: CDR1 ENHRY and CDR2 SYGVKD. Trimming removed 6 bases at V and 1 base at J, with 15 bases between. The CDR3 sequence is 15 residues long. The CDR3 reads CAIRGTRELNYGYTF. The CDR3, as DNA: TGTGCCATCAGAGGGACCAGAGAACTTAACTATGGCTACACCTTC.

V and J are TRBV3-1 (or the pseudogene TRBV3-2) and TRBJ1-1, with 10 nucleotides matching TRBD1. The germline V gene encodes CDR1 LGHDT and CDR2 YNNKEL (reference sequence). V lost 6 bases, J lost 4 bases, and 8 bases stayed unmatched. CDR3 length equals 15 residues. The CDR3, as DNA: TGTGCCAGCAGTTTCCCGGGACAGGGGTTCACTGAAGCTTTCTTT. This sequence encodes CASSFPGQGFTEAFF.

This chain connects TRBV2 to TRBJ1-2; 9 bases line up with TRBD1. J gave up 0 bases and V 2 bases, and 1 base lay outside the gene matches. The V gene's germline CDR1 is SNHLY and CDR2 FYNNEI. This CDR3 has 15 amino acids. The CDR3 sequence: CASSERQGANYGYTF. CDR3 nucleotides: TGTGCCAGCAGTGAAAGACAGGGGGCTAACTATGGCTACACCTTC.

The chain carries TRBV15 and TRBJ2-7; no firm D call. V was pared by 0 bases and J by 7 bases, with 10 bases between. Per the germline V gene, CDR1 is LNHNV and CDR2 is YYDKDF (reference sequence). The CDR3 totals 13 residues. The CDR3 region is CATSRDKGFEQYF. DNA of the CDR3: TGTGCCACCAGCAGAGATAAAGGGTTTGAGCAGTACTTC.

V gene TRBV11-2 combines with J gene TRBJ2-1, with D perhaps matching TRBD1 or TRBD2 (6 bases each). Germline V gives CDR1 SGHAT, CDR2 FQNNGV. The CDR3 covers 16 residues. Trimming stripped 1 base from V and 2 bases from J, with 12 bases between. The CDR3 DNA reads TGTGCCAGCAGCTTAGTTAGGGGGAGGACCTACAATGAGCAGTTCTTC. Translating it yields CASSLVRGRTYNEQFF.

The CDR3 loop is CASSLAGIEAFF. In DNA form, the CDR3 reads TGTGCCAGCAGCTTAGCGGGAATTGAAGCTTTCTTT. This sequence joins TRBV11-2 and TRBJ1-1; D gene ambiguous. V lost 1 base to trimming and J lost 7 bases, with 7 bases between them. The CDR3 totals 12 residues. Germline V lookup: CDR1 SGHAT, CDR2 FQNNGV.

CDR3 loop: CATSDTDRVTSGDEQFF. Here the CDR3 DNA reads TGTGCCACCAGTGATACTGACAGGGTGACCTCGGGAGATGAGCAGTTCTTC. The chain links TRBV24-1 to TRBJ2-1, with a weak D call TRBD1 (7 bases). The CDR3 loop spans 17 amino acids. CDR1 is KGHDR and CDR2 is SFDVKD in the germline V gene. Trimming removed 3 bases from V and 8 bases from J, with 22 bases in between.

This chain connects TRBV28 to TRBJ2-1, with TRBD2 matching over 7 bases. Germline loops: CDR1 MDHEN, CDR2 SYDVKM. CDR3 length: 15 amino acids. The ends lost 8 bases at V and 3 bases at J; junction bases unmatched: 10. CDR3 sequence reads: CASSLVGLGYNEQFF. The DNA of the CDR3 is TGTGCCAGCTCCTTGGTTGGACTAGGCTACAATGAGCAGTTCTTC.

This chain connects TRBV5-1 to TRBJ2-2; D gene ambiguous. With 4 bases removed from V and 6 bases from J, the gap between germline ends came to 7 bases. There are 12 residues in the CDR3. Germline loops: CDR1 SGHRS, CDR2 YFSETQ. This CDR3 is CASSPGPGELFF. DNA of the CDR3: TGCGCCAGCAGCCCCGGGCCCGGGGAGCTGTTTTTT. Full variable domain (rest looked up from reference TRBV5-1 and TRBJ2-2): KAGVTQTPRYLIKTRGQQVTLSCSPISGHRSVSWYQQTPGQGLQFLFEYFSETQRNKGNFPGRFSGRQFSNSRSEMNVSTLELGDSALYLCASSPGPGELFFGEGSRLTVL.

V is TRBV18 and J is TRBJ2-2, with D unresolved. V dropped 8 bases and J dropped 4 bases, with 11 bases sitting between them. The CDR3 loop spans 13 amino acids. CDR1 is KGHSH, CDR2 LQKENI, per germline. CDR3 sequence: CASTTSSTGELFF. The CDR3 nucleotides are TGTGCCAGCACAACTTCCTCCACCGGGGAGCTGTTTTTT.

The chain recombines TRBV12-3 or TRBV12-4 with TRBJ2-5, with TRBD1 matching 7 bases. J was trimmed by 7 bases and V by 6 bases; bases with no gene match: 8. There are 13 residues in the CDR3. CDR3 residues: CASSQDRKMTQYF. CDR3 in DNA: TGTGCCAGCAGCCAGGACAGGAAAATGACCCAGTACTTC.

This chain links TRBV15 with TRBJ1-4; 8 bases map to TRBD1. The CDR3 is 17 residues long. CDR1 is LNHNV and CDR2 is YYDKDF in the germline V gene (reference sequence). V was pared by 0 bases and J by 4 bases, with 7 bases of the junction left unmatched. The CDR3 is CATSRERGQDHNEKLFF. As DNA, the CDR3 is TGTGCCACCAGCAGAGAGAGGGGACAGGATCATAATGAAAAACTGTTTTTT. The full variable domain, with the rest looked up from reference TRBV15 and TRBJ1-4, is DAMVIQNPRYQVTQFGKPVTLSCSQTLNHNVMYWYQQKSSQAPKLLFHYYDKDFNNEADTPDNFQSRRPNTSFCFLDIRSPGLGDTAMYLCATSRERGQDHNEKLFFGSGTQLSVL.

This sequence joins TRBV4-3 and TRBJ1-3; unclear D gene. Germline values: CDR1 LGHNA, CDR2 YSLEER. The V and J ends lost 2 bases and 0 bases respectively, with 5 bases between them. The length of the CDR3 is 14 residues. Written as DNA, the CDR3 is TGCGCCAGCAGCCAAACGGTCTCTGGAAACACCATATATTTT. Encoded protein: CASSQTVSGNTIYF.

V usage is TRBV5-1 and J usage is TRBJ2-2, with 10 bases aligning to TRBD1. This CDR3 contains 18 residues. The germline V gene has CDR1 SGHRS and CDR2 YFSETQ. Trimming removed 4 bases from V and 1 base from J; junction bases left unmatched: 10. This chain's CDR3 is CASSVDRGLFQNTGELFF. CDR3 coding DNA: TGCGCCAGCAGCGTTGACAGGGGGCTCTTCCAGAACACCGGGGAGCTGTTTTTT.

The gene calls are TRBV13 and TRBJ1-4, with D perhaps TRBD1 (6 bases). The CDR3 runs to 17 residues. The ends were cut back, 2 bases at V and 6 bases at J, with 19 bases in the middle. The germline CDR1 and CDR2 sequences are PRHDT and FYEKMQ (reference sequence). CDR3 bases: TGTGCCAGCAGCTTAAAAGTTAGGGCGGGGGCGGATGAAAAACTGTTTTTT. It encodes CASSLKVRAGADEKLFF.

V usage is TRBV5-4 and J usage is TRBJ2-5, with D possibly TRBD2 on 6 matching bases. This CDR3 is 15 amino acids long. V gave up 3 bases and J gave up 1 base, with 13 bases separating them. Germline V CDR1 and CDR2: SGHNT, YYREEE (reference sequence). The chain's CDR3 is CASSSGFGGQETQYF. In DNA form, the CDR3 reads TGTGCCAGCAGCTCCGGATTCGGGGGCCAAGAGACCCAGTACTTC.

The chain couples TRBV7-8 to TRBJ1-5; D uncertain. Looked up from germline, CDR1 is SGHVS and CDR2 is FQNEAQ. The CDR3 loop spans 15 amino acids. Trimming removed 1 base from V and 0 bases from J, with 7 bases in between. The chain's CDR3 is CASSLERLSNQPQHF. CDR3 nucleotides: TGTGCCAGCAGCTTAGAGAGACTTAGCAATCAGCCCCAGCATTTT.

This chain links TRBV6-5 with TRBJ1-4; no clear D. V was trimmed by 6 bases and J by 7 bases, leaving 15 bases between them. CDR3 size: 14 residues. Germline loops: CDR1 MNHEY, CDR2 SVGAGI. The CDR3 coding sequence is TGTGCCAGCAGGCAGACCCGATCTGGTGAAAAACTGTTTTTT. It encodes CASRQTRSGEKLFF.

This rearrangement joins TRBV15 to TRBJ2-7; D gene ambiguous. This CDR3 comprises 15 residues. With 5 bases removed from V and 2 bases from J, the gap between germline ends came to 16 bases. Germline V lookup: CDR1 LNHNV, CDR2 YYDKDF (reference sequence). CDR3 DNA: TGTGCCACCAGCCCAAAAGGCGTCCGAACCTACGAGCAGTACTTC. It codes for CATSPKGVRTYEQYF.

The chain recombines TRBV3-1 (or the pseudogene TRBV3-2) with TRBJ1-6; D is possibly TRBD1 (5 bases). Germline V gene data show CDR1 as LGHDT and CDR2 as YNNKEL (reference sequence). Trimming took 3 bases from V and 5 from J, leaving 5 bases between them. The CDR3 sequence is 13 residues long. CDR3 residues: CASSQGHNSPLHF. The DNA of the CDR3 is TGTGCCAGCAGCCAGGGACATAATTCACCCCTCCACTTT.

This clone was detected only a few times. V gene TRBV18 combines with J gene TRBJ1-3, with 7 bases that match TRBD1. The CDR3 spans 16 residues. Looked up from germline, CDR1 is KGHSH and CDR2 is LQKENI. V dropped 3 bases and J dropped 1; count of bases not matched to a gene: 6. The CDR3 sequence is CASSPTTGRSGNTIYF. The CDR3 DNA reads as TGTGCCAGCTCACCCACGACAGGGAGGTCTGGAAACACCATATATTTT. The whole variable domain, filled in from reference TRBV18 and TRBJ1-3, reads NAGVMQNPRHLVRRRGQEARLRCSPMKGHSHVYWYRQLPEEGLKFMVYLQKENIIDESGMPKERFSAEFPKEGPSILRIQQVVRGDSAAYFCASSPTTGRSGNTIYFGEGSWLTVV.

The chain carries TRBV27 and TRBJ1-4; D gene ambiguous. V lost 7 bases to trimming and J lost 4 bases, with 10 bases between them. CDR3 length equals 13 residues. Germline CDR1 reads MNHEY; CDR2 reads SMNVEV (reference sequence). The CDR3 reads CASTGSNNEKLFF. The CDR3 DNA is TGTGCCAGCACAGGTTCTAATAATGAAAAACTGTTTTTT.

This chain connects TRBV18 to TRBJ2-7; D not resolved. Trimming removed 0 bases from V and 0 bases from J, with 15 bases in between. The CDR3 is made up of 17 amino acids. The germline V gene has CDR1 KGHSH and CDR2 LQKENI. Here the CDR3 reads CASSPPSAGPSSYEQYF. CDR3 nucleotide sequence: TGTGCCAGCTCACCACCGAGCGCAGGTCCCAGCTCCTACGAGCAGTACTTC.

This chain joins TRBV2 and TRBJ2-2; 9 bases map to TRBD1. This CDR3 has 15 residues. The V and J ends lost 11 bases and 6 bases, in that order; junction bases with no gene match: 13. The germline V gene encodes CDR1 SNHLY and CDR2 FYNNEI. The CDR3 loop reads CASQYRDRAAGELFF. The CDR3 region has the DNA TGTGCCTCCCAGTACCGGGACAGGGCGGCCGGGGAGCTGTTTTTT.

The chain links TRBV5-1 to TRBJ2-3; no reliable D call. Germline CDR1 SGHRS, CDR2 YFSETQ. This CDR3 contains 13 residues. V was trimmed by 1 base and J by 0 bases, leaving 3 bases between them. The CDR3 loop is CASSLPSTDTQYF. In DNA, the CDR3 is TGCGCCAGCAGCTTGCCGAGCACAGATACGCAGTATTTT.

A single count supports this clone. The V and J genes are TRBV7-2 and TRBJ2-7, with 8 bases identical to TRBD2. Per the germline V gene, CDR1 is SGHTA and CDR2 is FQGNSA. The V segment lost 1 base and the J segment 2 bases; nucleotides outside the gene matches: 10. The CDR3 contains 17 residues. The CDR3 loop is CASSLGGGRRAAYEQYF. CDR3 coding DNA: TGTGCCAGCAGCTTAGGCGGGGGGAGGAGGGCAGCCTACGAGCAGTACTTC.

Details on this clone: A read error may account for a junction end that differs from germline. V is TRBV6-1 and J is TRBJ2-7, with 8 bases identical to TRBD2. Germline V gives CDR1 MNHNS, CDR2 SASEGT. The CDR3 extends over 14 amino acids. DNA of the CDR3: TGTGCCAGCAGATCGGGAGGGCGCTCCCACGAGCAGTACTTC. This sequence encodes CASRSGGRSHEQYF.